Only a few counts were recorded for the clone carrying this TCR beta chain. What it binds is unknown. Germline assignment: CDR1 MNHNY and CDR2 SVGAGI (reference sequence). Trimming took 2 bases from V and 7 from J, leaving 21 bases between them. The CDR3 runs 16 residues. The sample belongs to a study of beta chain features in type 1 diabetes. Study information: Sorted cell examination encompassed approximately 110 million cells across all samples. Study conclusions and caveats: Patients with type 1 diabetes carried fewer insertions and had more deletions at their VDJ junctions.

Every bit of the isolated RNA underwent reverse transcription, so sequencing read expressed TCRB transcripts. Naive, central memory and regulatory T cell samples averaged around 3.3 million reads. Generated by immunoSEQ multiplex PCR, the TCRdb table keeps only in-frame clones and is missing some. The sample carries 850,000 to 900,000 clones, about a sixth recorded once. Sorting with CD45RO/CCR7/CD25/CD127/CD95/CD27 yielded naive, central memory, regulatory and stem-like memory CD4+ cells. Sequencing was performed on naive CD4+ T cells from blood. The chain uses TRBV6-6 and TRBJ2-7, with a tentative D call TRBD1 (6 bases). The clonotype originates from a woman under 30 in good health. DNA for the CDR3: TGTGCCAGCAGTTACCCTTCCGGGACAAAAACGAGGGAGCAGTACTTC. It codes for CASSYPSGTKTREQYF.